This paragraph covers one TCR beta chain sequence. Its specificity is not known. CDR1 and CDR2 from the germline V gene are SGHRS and YFSETQ. The CDR3 covers 16 residues. V dropped 7 bases and J dropped 7 bases, with 24 bases sitting between them. The data stem from a study of cytomegalovirus exposure and HLA in healthy donors. General observations from the study: Accurate HLA-A and HLA-B prediction from TCR beta sequences was reported for most subjects.

13 Jbeta primers and 60 Vbeta primers were used for the PCR. The table came from immunoSEQ multiplex PCR; TCRdb's copy has only in-frame clones and leaves some out. The table lists under 200,000 clones, about 85% of them singletons, with approximately 1.2% in the top ten. This chain links TRBV5-1 with TRBJ1-5; a possible D gene is TRBD1 (6 bases). Sequenced input: PBMCs. This clonotype was obtained from a man aged 50-59 years in good health and CMV-seropositive. CDR3 region: CASPSWAGEGMQPQHF. CDR3 DNA sequence: TGCGCCAGCCCTTCTTGGGCAGGGGAGGGTATGCAGCCCCAGCATTTT.